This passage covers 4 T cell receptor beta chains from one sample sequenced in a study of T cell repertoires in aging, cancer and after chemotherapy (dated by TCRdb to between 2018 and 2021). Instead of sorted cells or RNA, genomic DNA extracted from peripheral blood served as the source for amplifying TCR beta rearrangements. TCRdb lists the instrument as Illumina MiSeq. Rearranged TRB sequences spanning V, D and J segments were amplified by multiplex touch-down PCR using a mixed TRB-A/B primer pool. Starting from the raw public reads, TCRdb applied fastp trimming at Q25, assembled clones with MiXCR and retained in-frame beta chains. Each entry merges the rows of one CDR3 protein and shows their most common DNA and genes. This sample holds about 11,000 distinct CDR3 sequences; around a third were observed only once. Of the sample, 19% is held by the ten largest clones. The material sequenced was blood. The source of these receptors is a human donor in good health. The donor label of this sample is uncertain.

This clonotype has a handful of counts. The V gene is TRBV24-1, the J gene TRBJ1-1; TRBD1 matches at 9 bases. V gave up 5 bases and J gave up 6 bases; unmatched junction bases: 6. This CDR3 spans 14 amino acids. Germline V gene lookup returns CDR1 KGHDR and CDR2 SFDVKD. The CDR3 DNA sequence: TGTGCCACCAGTGGTACAGGGGGCCAGGCTGAAGCTTTCTTT. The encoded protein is CATSGTGGQAEAFF.

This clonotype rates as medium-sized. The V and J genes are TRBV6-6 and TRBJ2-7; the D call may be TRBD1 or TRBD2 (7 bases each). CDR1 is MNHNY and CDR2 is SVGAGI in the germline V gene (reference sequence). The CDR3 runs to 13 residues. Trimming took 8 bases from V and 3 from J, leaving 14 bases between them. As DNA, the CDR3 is TGTGCCAGCGGTATCAGGGGGGGCTACGAGCAGTACTTC. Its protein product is CASGIRGGYEQYF.

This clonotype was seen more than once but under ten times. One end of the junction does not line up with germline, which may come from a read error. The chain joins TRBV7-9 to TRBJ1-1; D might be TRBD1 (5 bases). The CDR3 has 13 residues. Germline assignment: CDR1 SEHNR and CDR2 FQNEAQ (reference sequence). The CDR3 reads CASSLTVNTEAFF. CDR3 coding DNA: TGCGCCAGCAGCTTGACAGTGAACACTGAAGCTTTCTTT.

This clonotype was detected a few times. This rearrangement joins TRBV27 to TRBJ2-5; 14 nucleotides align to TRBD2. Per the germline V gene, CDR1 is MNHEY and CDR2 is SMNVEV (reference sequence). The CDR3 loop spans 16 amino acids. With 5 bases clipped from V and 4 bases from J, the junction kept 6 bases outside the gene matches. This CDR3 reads CASSRGTSGRSETQYF. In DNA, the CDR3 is TGTGCCAGCAGTCGTGGGACTAGCGGGAGATCAGAGACCCAGTACTTC.